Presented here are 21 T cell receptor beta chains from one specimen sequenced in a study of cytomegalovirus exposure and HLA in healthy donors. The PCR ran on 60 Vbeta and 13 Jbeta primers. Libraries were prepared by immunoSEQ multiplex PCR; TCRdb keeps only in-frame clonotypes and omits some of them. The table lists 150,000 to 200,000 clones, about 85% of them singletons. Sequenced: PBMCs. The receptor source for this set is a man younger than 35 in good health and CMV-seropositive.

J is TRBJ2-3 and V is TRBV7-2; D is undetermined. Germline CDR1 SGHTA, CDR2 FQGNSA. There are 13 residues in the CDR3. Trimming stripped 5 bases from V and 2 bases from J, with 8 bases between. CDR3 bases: TGTGCCAGCAGCCCCCGAGCCACAGATACGCAGTATTTT. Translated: CASSPRATDTQYF. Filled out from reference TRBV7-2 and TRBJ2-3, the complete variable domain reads GAGVSQSPSNKVTEKGKDVELRCDPISGHTALYWYRQSLGQGLEFLIYFQGNSAPDKSGLPSDRFSAERTGGSVSTLTIQRTQQEDSAVYLCASSPRATDTQYFGPGTRLTVL.

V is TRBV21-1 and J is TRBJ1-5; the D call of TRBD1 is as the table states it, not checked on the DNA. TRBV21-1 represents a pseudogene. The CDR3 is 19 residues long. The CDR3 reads CASSKSCDRGLVGNQPQHF. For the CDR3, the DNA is TGTGCCAGCAGCAAAAGCTGTGACAGGGGGCTGGTGGGCAATCAGCCCCAGCATTTT.

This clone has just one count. CDR3 DNA: TGTGCCAGCAGACACAGGGGCACGAGGAATGAGCAGTTCTTC. Translating it yields CASRHRGTRNEQFF. The V call is TRBV13, the J call TRBJ2-1, with TRBD1 matching 7 bases. The V gene end was trimmed by 6 bases and the J gene end by 7 bases; junction bases not matched to a gene: 9. Germline CDR1 PRHDT, CDR2 FYEKMQ (reference sequence). This CDR3 spans 14 amino acids. The full variable domain, rest sourced from reference TRBV13 and TRBJ2-1, is AAGVIQSPRHLIKEKRETATLKCYPIPRHDTVYWYQQGPGQDPQFLISFYEKMQSDKGSIPDRFSAQQFSDYHSELNMSSLELGDSALYFCASRHRGTRNEQFFGPGTRLTVL.

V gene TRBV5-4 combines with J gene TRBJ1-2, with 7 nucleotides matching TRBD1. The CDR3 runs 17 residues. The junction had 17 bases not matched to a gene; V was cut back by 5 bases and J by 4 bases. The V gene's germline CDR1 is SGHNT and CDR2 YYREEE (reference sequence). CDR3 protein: CASRKSLPDRVGYGYTF. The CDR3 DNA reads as TGTGCCAGCAGAAAATCACTCCCAGACAGGGTTGGCTATGGCTACACCTTC.

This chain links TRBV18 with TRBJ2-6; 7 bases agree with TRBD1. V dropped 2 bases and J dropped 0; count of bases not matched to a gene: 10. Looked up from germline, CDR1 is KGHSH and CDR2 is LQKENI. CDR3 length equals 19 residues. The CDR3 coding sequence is TGTGCCAGCTCACCATTCCGACAGGGACAACTCTCTGGGGCCAACGTCCTGACTTTC. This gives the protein CASSPFRQGQLSGANVLTF.

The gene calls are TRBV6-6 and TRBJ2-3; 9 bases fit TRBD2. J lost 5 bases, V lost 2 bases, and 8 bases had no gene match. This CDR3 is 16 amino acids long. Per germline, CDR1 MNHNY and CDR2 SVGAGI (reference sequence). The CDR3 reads CASSYVAGGPGDTQYF. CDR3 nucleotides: TGTGCCAGCAGTTACGTTGCGGGGGGGCCGGGAGATACGCAGTATTTT.

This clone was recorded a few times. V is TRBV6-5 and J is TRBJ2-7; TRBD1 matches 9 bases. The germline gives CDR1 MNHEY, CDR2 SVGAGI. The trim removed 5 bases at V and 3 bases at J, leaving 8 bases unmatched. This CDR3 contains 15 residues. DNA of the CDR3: TGTGCCAGCAGTCATTCCGGACAGGGGCTCTACGAGCAGTACTTC. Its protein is CASSHSGQGLYEQYF.

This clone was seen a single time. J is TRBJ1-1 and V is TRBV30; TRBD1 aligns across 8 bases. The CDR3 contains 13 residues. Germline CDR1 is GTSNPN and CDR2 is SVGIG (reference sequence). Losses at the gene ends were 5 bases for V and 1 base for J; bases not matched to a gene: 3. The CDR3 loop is CAWCRGPNTEAFF. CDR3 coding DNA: TGTGCCTGGTGCAGGGGGCCGAACACTGAAGCTTTCTTT.

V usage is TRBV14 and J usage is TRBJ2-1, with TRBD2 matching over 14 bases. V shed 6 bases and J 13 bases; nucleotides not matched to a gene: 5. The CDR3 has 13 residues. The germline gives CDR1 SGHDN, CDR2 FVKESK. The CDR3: CASRTSGGADQFF. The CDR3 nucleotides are TGTGCCAGCAGGACTAGCGGGGGGGCGGATCAGTTCTTC.

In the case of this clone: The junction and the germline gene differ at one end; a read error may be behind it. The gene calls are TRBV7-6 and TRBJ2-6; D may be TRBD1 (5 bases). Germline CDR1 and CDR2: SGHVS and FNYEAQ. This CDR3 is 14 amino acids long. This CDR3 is CASSTLTGANGLTF. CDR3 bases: TGTGCCAGCAGTACGTTGACTGGGGCCAACGGCCTGACTTTC.

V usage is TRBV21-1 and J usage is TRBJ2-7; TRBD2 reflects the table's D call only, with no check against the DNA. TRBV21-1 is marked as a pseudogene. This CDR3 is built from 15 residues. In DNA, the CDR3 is TGTGCCAGCAGAACGCGAGGGACTCAGGCCTACGAGCAGTACTTC. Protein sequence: CASRTRGTQAYEQYF.

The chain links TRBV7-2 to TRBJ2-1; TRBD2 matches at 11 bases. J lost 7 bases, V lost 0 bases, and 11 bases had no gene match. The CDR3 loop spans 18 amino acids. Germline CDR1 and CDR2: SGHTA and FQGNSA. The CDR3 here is CASSLAPASGGSYNEQFF. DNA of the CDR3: TGTGCCAGCAGCTTAGCGCCGGCTAGCGGGGGGTCTTATAATGAGCAGTTCTTC.

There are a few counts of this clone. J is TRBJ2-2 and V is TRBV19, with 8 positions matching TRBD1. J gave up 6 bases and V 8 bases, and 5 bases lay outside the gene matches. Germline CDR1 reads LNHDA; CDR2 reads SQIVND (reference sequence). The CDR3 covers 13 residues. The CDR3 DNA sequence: TGTGCCAGTTCCAGGGGGCGCCCCGGGGAGCTGTTTTTT. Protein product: CASSRGRPGELFF.

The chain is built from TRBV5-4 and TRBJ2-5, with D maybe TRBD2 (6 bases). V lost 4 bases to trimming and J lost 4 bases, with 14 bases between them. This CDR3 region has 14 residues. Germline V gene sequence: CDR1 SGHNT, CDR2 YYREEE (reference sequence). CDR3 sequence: CASSPDGGVETQYF. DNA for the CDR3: TGTGCCAGCAGCCCGGATGGCGGGGTAGAGACCCAGTACTTC. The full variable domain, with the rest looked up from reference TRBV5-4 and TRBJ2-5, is ETGVTQSPTHLIKTRGQQVTLRCSSQSGHNTVSWYQQALGQGPQFIFQYYREEENGRGNFPPRFSGLQFPNYSSELNVNALELDDSALYLCASSPDGGVETQYFGPGTRLLVL.

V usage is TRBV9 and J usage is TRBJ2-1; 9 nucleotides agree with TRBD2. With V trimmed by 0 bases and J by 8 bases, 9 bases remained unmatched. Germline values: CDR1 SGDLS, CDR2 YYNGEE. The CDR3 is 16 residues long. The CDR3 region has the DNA TGTGCCAGCAGCGTAGAAGTGAGCGGGGGGCGATATGAGCAGTTCTTC. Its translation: CASSVEVSGGRYEQFF.

CDR3 residues: CASTGGPNTGELFF. The CDR3 coding sequence is TGTGCCAGCACCGGGGGGCCGAACACCGGGGAGCTGTTTTTT. V gene TRBV7-2 combines with J gene TRBJ2-2; D possibly corresponds to TRBD2 (7 bases). Germline V lookup: CDR1 SGHTA, CDR2 FQGNSA. The CDR3 runs 14 residues. V lost 7 bases, J lost 0 bases, and 9 bases lay in between.

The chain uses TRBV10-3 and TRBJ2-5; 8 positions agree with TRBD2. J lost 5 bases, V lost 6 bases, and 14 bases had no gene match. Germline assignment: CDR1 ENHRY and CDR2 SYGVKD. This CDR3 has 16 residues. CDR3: CAIRGVGGGPEETQYF. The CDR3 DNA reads TGTGCCATCAGGGGAGTCGGGGGGGGTCCCGAGGAGACCCAGTACTTC.

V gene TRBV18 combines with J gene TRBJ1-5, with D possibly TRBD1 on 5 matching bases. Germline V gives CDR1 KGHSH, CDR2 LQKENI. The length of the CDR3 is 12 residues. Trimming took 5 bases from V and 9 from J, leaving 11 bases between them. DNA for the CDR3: TGTGCCAGCTCAGCGGGGGACGGGCCCCAGCATTTT. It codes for CASSAGDGPQHF. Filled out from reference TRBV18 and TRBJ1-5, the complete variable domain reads NAGVMQNPRHLVRRRGQEARLRCSPMKGHSHVYWYRQLPEEGLKFMVYLQKENIIDESGMPKERFSAEFPKEGPSILRIQQVVRGDSAAYFCASSAGDGPQHFGDGTRLSIL.

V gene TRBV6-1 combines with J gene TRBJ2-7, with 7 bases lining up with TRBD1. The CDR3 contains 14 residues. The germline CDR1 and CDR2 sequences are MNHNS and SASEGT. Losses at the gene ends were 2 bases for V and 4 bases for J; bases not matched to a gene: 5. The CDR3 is CASSEQGDSYEQYF. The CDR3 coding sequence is TGTGCCAGCAGTGAACAGGGGGACAGTTACGAGCAGTACTTC.

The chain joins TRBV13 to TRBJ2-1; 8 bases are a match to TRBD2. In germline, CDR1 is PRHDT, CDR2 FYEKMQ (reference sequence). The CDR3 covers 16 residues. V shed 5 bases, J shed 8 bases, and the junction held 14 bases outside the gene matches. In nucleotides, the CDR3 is TGTGCCAGCAGCCTGGTAACGGGGGGGGCCTCTGATGAGCAGTTCTTC. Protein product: CASSLVTGGASDEQFF.

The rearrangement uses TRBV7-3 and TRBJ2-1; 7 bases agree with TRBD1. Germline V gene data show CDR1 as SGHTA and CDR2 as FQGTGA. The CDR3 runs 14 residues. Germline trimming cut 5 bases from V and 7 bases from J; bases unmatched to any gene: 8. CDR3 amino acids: CASSPQGGRNEQFF. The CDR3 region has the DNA TGTGCCAGCAGCCCTCAAGGGGGCAGGAATGAGCAGTTCTTC.